These 9 T cell receptor beta chains were sequenced from one sample in a study of T cell responses to AZD1222 COVID-19 vaccine. Clones were sequenced by immunoSEQ multiplex PCR, and TCRdb holds only the in-frame ones, with some missing. The sample carries roughly 120,000 clones, more than 85% recorded once. Sequenced here: peripheral blood, sampled 28 days after the second AZD1222 dose. These receptors were obtained from an adult who received the AZD1222 COVID-19 vaccine.

This chain joins TRBV19 and TRBJ1-5; weak D call: TRBD1 (5 bases). The germline gives CDR1 LNHDA, CDR2 SQIVND (reference sequence). This CDR3 is built from 17 residues. Trimming left V 9 bases short and J 0 bases short, with 21 bases between. CDR3 sequence: CARGFFVTRGSNQPQHF. CDR3 DNA sequence: TGTGCCAGAGGGTTTTTCGTCACAAGGGGTAGCAATCAGCCCCAGCATTTT. Drawing the rest from reference TRBV19 and TRBJ1-5, the complete variable domain is DGGITQSPKYLFRKEGQNVTLSCEQNLNHDAMYWYRQDPGQGLRLIYYSQIVNDFQKGDIAEGYSVSREKKESFPLTVTSAQKNPTAFYLCARGFFVTRGSNQPQHFGDGTRLSIL.

V is TRBV11-2 and J is TRBJ2-3, with 8 bases that match TRBD2. CDR3 length: 18 residues. V dropped 5 bases and J dropped 4; count of bases not matched to a gene: 17. Per the germline V gene, CDR1 is SGHAT and CDR2 is FQNNGV. The CDR3 here is CASSPQNGWREEADTQYF. CDR3 coding DNA: TGTGCCAGCAGCCCCCAAAATGGTTGGCGGGAGGAGGCAGATACGCAGTATTTT.

The chain links TRBV29-1 to TRBJ2-3; 8 bases are shared with TRBD2. Germline lookup yields CDR1 SQVTM and CDR2 ANQGSEA. V gave up 6 bases and J gave up 0 bases; unmatched junction bases: 8. The CDR3 runs to 15 residues. The CDR3 loop reads CSVLGAGGSTDTQYF. CDR3 nucleotide sequence: TGCAGCGTCCTGGGGGCGGGGGGAAGCACAGATACGCAGTATTTT.

This chain links TRBV19 with TRBJ2-7; 13 nucleotides align to TRBD2. The germline gives CDR1 LNHDA, CDR2 SQIVND (reference sequence). The trim removed 1 base at V and 2 bases at J, leaving 23 bases unmatched. CDR3 size: 23 residues. CDR3 sequence reads: CASSIAYGSGLAGARREAYEQYF. Written as DNA, the CDR3 is TGTGCCAGTAGTATAGCCTATGGCTCCGGACTAGCGGGAGCCCGAAGGGAGGCCTACGAGCAGTACTTC.

The chain has TRBV4-3 and TRBJ2-7; D gene ambiguous. Germline lookup yields CDR1 LGHNA and CDR2 YSLEER. The V and J ends lost 3 bases and 6 bases respectively, with 15 bases between them. The CDR3 consists of 14 residues. The CDR3 coding sequence is TGCGCCAGCAGCCAGGGTTACACCCTAGGCGAGCAGTACTTC. As protein: CASSQGYTLGEQYF.

The V and J genes are TRBV14 and TRBJ2-7; D possibly matches TRBD1 or TRBD2 (5 bases each). CDR1 and CDR2 (germline): SGHDN, FVKESK. The CDR3 loop spans 14 amino acids. Trimming took off 1 base at V and 3 bases at J, with 10 bases between the two ends. The CDR3 is CASSQVGGNYEQYF. CDR3 coding DNA: TGTGCCAGCAGCCAAGTTGGGGGAAACTACGAGCAGTACTTC.

The chain carries TRBV10-3 and TRBJ2-3, with a weak D call TRBD2 (6 bases). The CDR3 runs 15 residues. Trimming took 3 bases from V and 2 from J, leaving 12 bases between them. Germline V gene sequence: CDR1 ENHRY, CDR2 SYGVKD. CDR3 sequence: CAISDGGGATDTQYF. DNA of the CDR3: TGTGCCATCAGTGACGGGGGAGGCGCCACAGATACGCAGTATTTT.

The V call is TRBV19, the J call TRBJ2-7; possibly TRBD2 for D (5 bases). The CDR3 contains 14 residues. The germline gives CDR1 LNHDA, CDR2 SQIVND (reference sequence). V was shortened by 5 bases and J by 3 bases, with 14 bases between the two germline ends. CDR3 loop: CASSPGSTLYEQYF. CDR3 DNA: TGTGCCAGTAGTCCGGGAAGCACCCTCTACGAGCAGTACTTC.

This clone appeared once. The rearrangement uses TRBV5-4 and TRBJ2-5; 7 bases map to TRBD1. This CDR3 spans 14 amino acids. Germline CDR1 and CDR2: SGHNT and YYREEE (reference sequence). V gave up 2 bases and J gave up 4 bases; unmatched junction bases: 5. CDR3 DNA sequence: TGTGCCAGCAGCTTCGGCAGGGGGTCAGAGACCCAGTACTTC. Residues: CASSFGRGSETQYF.